The clone carrying this T cell receptor (beta chain) was seen a few times. As handled by the study authors: Reference gene primer amplification yielded estimated nucleated cell counts. The protocol was immunoSEQ multiplex PCR, while the TCRdb copy is restricted to in-frame clones and leaves out a portion. The DNA was the basis for D and trimming; V, J and clone size are from that table. The sample shows about 160,000 clones, approximately 73% of them seen only once. These data originate in a study of blood T cell repertoires in COVID-19. Whole-study context: From the United States, Italy and Spain came samples of acute and convalescent COVID-19. PBMCs, B-cell-depleted T cells, or T cells provided the cDNA or gDNA that made up the material.

The CDR3 has 15 residues. Looked up from germline, CDR1 is LNHDA and CDR2 is SQIVND (reference sequence). Trimming shortened V by 6 bases and J by 4 bases, and 15 bases separated the two germline ends. The material sequenced was peripheral blood. The TCR comes from an elderly woman with acute or convalescent COVID-19. J is TRBJ1-4 and V is TRBV19; D uncertain. The chain's CDR3 is CASSGSLHGNEKLFF. CDR3 in DNA: TGTGCCAGTAGCGGGTCTCTGCACGGTAATGAAAAACTGTTTTTT.